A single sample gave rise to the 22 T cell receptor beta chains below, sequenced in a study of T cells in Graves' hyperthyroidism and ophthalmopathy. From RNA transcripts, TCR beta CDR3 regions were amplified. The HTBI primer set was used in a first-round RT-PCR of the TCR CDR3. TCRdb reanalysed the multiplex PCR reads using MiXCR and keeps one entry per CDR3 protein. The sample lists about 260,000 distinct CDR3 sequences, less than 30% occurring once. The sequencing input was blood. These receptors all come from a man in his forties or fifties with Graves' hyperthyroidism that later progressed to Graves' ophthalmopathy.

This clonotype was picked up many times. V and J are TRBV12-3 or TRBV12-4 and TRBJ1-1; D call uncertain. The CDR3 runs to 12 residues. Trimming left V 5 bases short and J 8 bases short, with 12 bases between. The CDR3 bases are TGTGCCAGCAGTACGCCCGGATCAGAAGCTTTCTTT. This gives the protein CASSTPGSEAFF.

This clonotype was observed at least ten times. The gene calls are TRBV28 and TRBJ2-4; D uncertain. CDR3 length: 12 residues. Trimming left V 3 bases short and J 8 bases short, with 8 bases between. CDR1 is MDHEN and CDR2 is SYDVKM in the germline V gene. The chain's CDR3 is CASSFRVDIQYF. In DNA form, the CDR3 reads TGTGCCAGCAGTTTCCGGGTTGACATTCAGTACTTC.

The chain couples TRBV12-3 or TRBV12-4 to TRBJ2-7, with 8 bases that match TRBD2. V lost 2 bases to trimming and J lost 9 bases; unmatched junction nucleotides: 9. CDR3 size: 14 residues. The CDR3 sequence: CASSLSGSKQAQYF. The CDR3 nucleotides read TGTGCCAGCAGTTTAAGCGGGAGCAAGCAGGCGCAGTACTTC.

This chain's CDR3 is CASSLAGAKKPYGYTF. The CDR3 coding sequence is TGTGCCAGCAGCTTGGCGGGGGCAAAGAAGCCCTATGGCTACACCTTC. The rearrangement joins TRBV11-1 to TRBJ1-2; weak D call: TRBD1 (6 bases). There are 16 residues in the CDR3. Germline V CDR1 and CDR2: SGHAT, FQDESV (reference sequence). Trimming stripped 3 bases from V and 4 bases from J, with 18 bases between.

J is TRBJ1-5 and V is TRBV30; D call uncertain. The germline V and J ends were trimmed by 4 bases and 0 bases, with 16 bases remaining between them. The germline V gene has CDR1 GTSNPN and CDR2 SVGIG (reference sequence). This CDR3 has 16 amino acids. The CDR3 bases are TGTGCCTGGATCCTAGCCGAAGGTTATAGCAATCAGCCCCAGCATTTT. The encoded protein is CAWILAEGYSNQPQHF.

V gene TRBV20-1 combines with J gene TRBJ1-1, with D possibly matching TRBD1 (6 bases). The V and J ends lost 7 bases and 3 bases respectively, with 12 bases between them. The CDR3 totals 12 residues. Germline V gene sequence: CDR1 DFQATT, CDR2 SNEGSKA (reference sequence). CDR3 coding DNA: TGCAGTGTCCTGGGGGCATACACTGAAGCTTTCTTT. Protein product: CSVLGAYTEAFF.

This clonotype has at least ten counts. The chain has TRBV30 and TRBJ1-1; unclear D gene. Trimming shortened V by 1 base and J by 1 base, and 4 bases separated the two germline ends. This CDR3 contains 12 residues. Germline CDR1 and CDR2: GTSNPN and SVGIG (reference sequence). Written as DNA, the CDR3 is TGTGCCTGGAGTGCAGAGAACACTGAAGCTTTCTTT. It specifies CAWSAENTEAFF.

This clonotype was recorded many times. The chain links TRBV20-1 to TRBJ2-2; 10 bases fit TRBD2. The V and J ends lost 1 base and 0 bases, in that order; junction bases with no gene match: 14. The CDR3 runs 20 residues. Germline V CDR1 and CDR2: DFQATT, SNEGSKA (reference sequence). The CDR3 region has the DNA TGCAGTGCTAGAGGCTTCAGGGTAACTAGCGGGGAAACGAACACCGGGGAGCTGTTTTTT. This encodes CSARGFRVTSGETNTGELFF.

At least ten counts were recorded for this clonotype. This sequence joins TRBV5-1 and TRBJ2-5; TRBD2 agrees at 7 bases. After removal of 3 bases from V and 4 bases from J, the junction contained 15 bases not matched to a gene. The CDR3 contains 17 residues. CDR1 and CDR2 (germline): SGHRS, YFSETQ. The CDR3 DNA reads TGCGCCAGCAGCTATCCCCCGGCTAGCGGTATTGTAGAGACCCAGTACTTC. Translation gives CASSYPPASGIVETQYF.

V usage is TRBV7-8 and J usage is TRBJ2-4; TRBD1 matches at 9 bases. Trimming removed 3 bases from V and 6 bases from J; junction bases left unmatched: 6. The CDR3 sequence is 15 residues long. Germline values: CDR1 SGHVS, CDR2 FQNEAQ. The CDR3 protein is CASSFTGDRVNIQYF. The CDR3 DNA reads TGTGCCAGCAGCTTCACCGGGGACAGGGTAAACATTCAGTACTTC.

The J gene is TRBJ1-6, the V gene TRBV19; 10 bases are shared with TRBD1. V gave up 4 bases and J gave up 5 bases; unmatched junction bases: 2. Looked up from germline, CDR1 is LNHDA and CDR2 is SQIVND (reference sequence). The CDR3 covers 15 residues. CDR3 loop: CASSRQGAHNSPLHF. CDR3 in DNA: TGTGCCAGTAGTAGACAGGGGGCGCATAATTCACCCCTCCACTTT.

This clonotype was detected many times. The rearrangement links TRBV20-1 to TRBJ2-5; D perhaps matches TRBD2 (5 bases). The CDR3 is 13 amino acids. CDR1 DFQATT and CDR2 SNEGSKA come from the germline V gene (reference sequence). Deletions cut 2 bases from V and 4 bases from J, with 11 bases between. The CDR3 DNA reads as TGCAGTGCTAGATCGCTAGCACTAGAGACCCAGTACTTC. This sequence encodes CSARSLALETQYF.

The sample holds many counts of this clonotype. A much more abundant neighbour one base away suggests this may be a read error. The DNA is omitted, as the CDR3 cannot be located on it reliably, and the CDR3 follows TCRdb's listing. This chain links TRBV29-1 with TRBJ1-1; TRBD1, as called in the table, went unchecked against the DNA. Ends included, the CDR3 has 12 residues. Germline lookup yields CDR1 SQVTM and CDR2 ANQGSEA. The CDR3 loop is CSVGQGNTEASF.

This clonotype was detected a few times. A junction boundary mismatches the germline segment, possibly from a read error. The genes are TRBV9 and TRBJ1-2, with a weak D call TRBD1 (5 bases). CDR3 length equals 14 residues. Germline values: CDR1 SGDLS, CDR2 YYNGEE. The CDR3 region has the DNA TGTGCCAGCGGCGTAGATCCGGGGCGCGACGGCTACACCTTC. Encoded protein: CASGVDPGRDGYTF.

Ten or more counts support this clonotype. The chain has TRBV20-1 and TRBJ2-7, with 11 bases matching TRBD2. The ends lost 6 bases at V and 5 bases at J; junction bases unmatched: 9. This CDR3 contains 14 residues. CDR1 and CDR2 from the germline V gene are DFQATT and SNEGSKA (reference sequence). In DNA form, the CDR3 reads TGCAGTGCCCCAACTAGCGGGAGAGCCCACGAGCAGTACTTC. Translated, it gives CSAPTSGRAHEQYF.

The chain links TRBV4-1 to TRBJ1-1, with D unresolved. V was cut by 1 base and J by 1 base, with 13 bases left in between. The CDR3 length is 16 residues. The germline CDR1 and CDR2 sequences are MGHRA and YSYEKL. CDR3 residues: CASSQVGLVSNTEAFF. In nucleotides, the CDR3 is TGCGCCAGCAGCCAAGTAGGGCTGGTTTCGAACACTGAAGCTTTCTTT.

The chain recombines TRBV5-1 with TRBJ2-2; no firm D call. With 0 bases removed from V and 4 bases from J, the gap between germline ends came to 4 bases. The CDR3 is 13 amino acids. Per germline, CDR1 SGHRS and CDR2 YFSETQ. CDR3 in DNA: TGCGCCAGCAGCTTGGCCCCCACCGGGGAGCTGTTTTTT. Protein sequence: CASSLAPTGELFF.

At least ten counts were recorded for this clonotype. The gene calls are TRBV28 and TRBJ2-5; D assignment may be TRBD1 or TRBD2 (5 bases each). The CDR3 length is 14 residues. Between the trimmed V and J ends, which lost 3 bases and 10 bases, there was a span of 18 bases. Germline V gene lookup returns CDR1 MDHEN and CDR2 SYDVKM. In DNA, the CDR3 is TGTGCCAGCAGTTTTGGGGACGGGAACACGGGCCAGTACTTC. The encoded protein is CASSFGDGNTGQYF.

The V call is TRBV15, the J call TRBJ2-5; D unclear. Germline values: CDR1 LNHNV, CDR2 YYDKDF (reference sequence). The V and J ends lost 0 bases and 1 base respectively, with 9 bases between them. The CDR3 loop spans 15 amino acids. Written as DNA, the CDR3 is TGTGCCACCAGCAGAGATCCCCCCAGCCAAGAGACCCAGTACTTC. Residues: CATSRDPPSQETQYF.

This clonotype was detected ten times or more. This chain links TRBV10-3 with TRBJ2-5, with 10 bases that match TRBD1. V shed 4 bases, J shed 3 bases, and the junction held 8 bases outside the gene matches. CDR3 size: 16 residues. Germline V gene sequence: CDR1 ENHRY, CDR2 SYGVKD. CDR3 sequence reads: CAISVSGQGDEETQYF. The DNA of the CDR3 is TGTGCCATCAGTGTCAGTGGACAGGGGGATGAAGAGACCCAGTACTTC.

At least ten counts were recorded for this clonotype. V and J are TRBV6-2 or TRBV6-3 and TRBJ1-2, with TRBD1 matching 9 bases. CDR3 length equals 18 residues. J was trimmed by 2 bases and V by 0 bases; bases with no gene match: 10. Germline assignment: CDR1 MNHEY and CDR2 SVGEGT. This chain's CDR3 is CASSYSMFGTGRNYGYTF. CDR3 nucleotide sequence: TGTGCCAGCAGTTACTCGATGTTCGGGACAGGGAGAAACTATGGCTACACCTTC.

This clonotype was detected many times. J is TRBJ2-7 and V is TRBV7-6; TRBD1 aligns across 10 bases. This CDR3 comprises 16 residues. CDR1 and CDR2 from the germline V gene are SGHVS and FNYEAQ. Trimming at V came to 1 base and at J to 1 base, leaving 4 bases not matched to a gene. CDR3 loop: CASSLEGQGWSYEQYF. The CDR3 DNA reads TGTGCCAGCAGCTTAGAGGGACAGGGGTGGTCCTACGAGCAGTACTTC.